These T cell receptor beta chains were read from a single sample in a study of blood T cell repertoires in COVID-19. Clones were read by immunoSEQ multiplex PCR, and TCRdb kept only the in-frame ones, dropping some. The sample carries fewer than 250,000 clones, around 88% recorded once. Sequenced input: peripheral blood. Source of these receptors: an elderly woman with COVID-19, enrolled during active disease. CDR3s leave out the opening cysteine and the closing phenylalanine or tryptophan.

J gene | CDR3 length | V gene | CDR3 protein
TRBJ2-1 | 12 | TRBV5-1 | ASSPDRGEVEQF
TRBJ2-2 | 13 | TRBV28 | ASSLFRTGTGELF
TRBJ2-1 | 13 | TRBV24-1 | ATSDPGTLYNEQF
TRBJ1-1 | 12 | TRBV18 | ASSPPVLATEAF
TRBJ2-1 | 14 | TRBV19 | ASSTSSGRTYNEQF
TRBJ1-4 | 14 | TRBV6-1 | ASSESSYPTNEKLF
TRBJ1-2 | 13 | TRBV29-1 | SVEGRRVEWDGYT
TRBJ1-1 | 11 | TRBV19 | ASGTGGDTEAF
TRBJ1-2 | 12 | TRBV7-3 | ASSQGGEFYGYT
TRBJ1-2 | 15 | TRBV3-1/TRBV3-2 | ASSHRTGGYGYYGYT
TRBJ2-5 | 11 | TRBV11-1 | ASSSDIQETQY
TRBJ1-6 | 12 | TRBV15 | ATSRDNAASPLH
TRBJ2-5 | 12 | TRBV11-2 | ASSPGPGRETQY
TRBJ1-2 | 13 | TRBV23-1 | ASSQSDRNIYGYT
TRBJ1-3 | 15 | TRBV18 | ASSSVSGDGSGNTIY
TRBJ1-3 | 14 | TRBV9 | ASSVDPGFSGNTIY
TRBJ2-2 | 12 | TRBV25-1 | ASSETGFTGELF
TRBJ1-5 | 11 | TRBV3-1/TRBV3-2 | ASSHQGGQPQH
TRBJ1-1 | 11 | TRBV5-1 | ASSAGQPFEAF
TRBJ2-5 | 13 | TRBV5-8 | ASSLVWATQETQY
TRBJ1-6 | 12 | TRBV2 | ASSVYRNNSPLH
TRBJ1-1 | 13 | TRBV21-1 | ASSNSETGFTEAF